The 20 T cell receptor beta chains below come from one sample, sequenced in a study of blood T cell repertoires in COVID-19. Profiling relied on immunoSEQ multiplex PCR, and the TCRdb table lists in-frame clones only, not all of them. The sample consists of 250,000 to 350,000 clones, 85% to 90% of them appearing once. Specimen: peripheral blood. These TCRs come from a woman aged 45-60 years with COVID-19, enrolled during active disease.

The chain couples TRBV29-1 to TRBJ2-7; D may be TRBD1 (5 bases). Germline lookup yields CDR1 SQVTM and CDR2 ANQGSEA. V lost 1 base and J 4 bases, leaving 14 bases between the germline ends. The CDR3 consists of 14 residues. CDR3 sequence reads: CSVEAGTGKYEQYF. CDR3 DNA: TGCAGCGTTGAAGCCGGAACAGGAAAGTACGAGCAGTACTTC.

V gene TRBV15 combines with J gene TRBJ2-5; D possibly corresponds to TRBD1 (6 bases). The germline V gene has CDR1 LNHNV and CDR2 YYDKDF (reference sequence). V was shortened by 5 bases and J by 2 bases, with 12 bases between the two germline ends. CDR3 size: 14 residues. The CDR3 sequence is CATSGRGGQETQYF. The CDR3 DNA reads TGTGCCACCAGCGGCAGGGGCGGGCAAGAGACCCAGTACTTC.

This sequence joins TRBV5-8 and TRBJ2-7; TRBD2 might be the D (6 bases). CDR1 is SGHTS and CDR2 is YDEGEE in the germline V gene. V was shortened by 0 bases and J by 0 bases, with 10 bases between the two germline ends. CDR3 length equals 15 residues. CDR3 region: CASSLGAGPSYEQYF. CDR3 nucleotide sequence: TGTGCCAGCAGCTTGGGGGCGGGACCCTCCTACGAGCAGTACTTC. The full variable domain, its missing parts supplied by reference TRBV5-8 and TRBJ2-7, is EAGVTQSPTHLIKTRGQQATLRCSPISGHTSVYWYQQALGLGLQFLLWYDEGEERNRGNFPPRFSGRQFPNYSSELNVNALELEDSALYLCASSLGAGPSYEQYFGPGTRLTVT.

This chain uses TRBV4-3 with TRBJ2-7; 7 bases map to TRBD1. CDR1 and CDR2 from the germline V gene are LGHNA and YSLEER. Losses at the gene ends were 4 bases for V and 2 bases for J; bases not matched to a gene: 8. The CDR3 length is 15 residues. The CDR3 nucleotides read TGCGCCAGCAGCCCCCAGACAGGGCTGGCCTACGAGCAGTACTTC. Residues: CASSPQTGLAYEQYF.

CDR3 DNA sequence: TGTGCCAGTAGTATTGACGGGGAGTACGAGCAGTACTTC. The encoded protein is CASSIDGEYEQYF. This chain joins TRBV19 and TRBJ2-7, with D perhaps TRBD2 (5 bases). Germline values: CDR1 LNHDA, CDR2 SQIVND (reference sequence). The length of the CDR3 is 13 residues. Trimming cost V 3 bases and J 4 bases, with 10 bases left between them.

The J gene is TRBJ2-3, the V gene TRBV9, with 10 bases lining up with TRBD2. Germline CDR1 is SGDLS and CDR2 is YYNGEE. The CDR3 contains 16 residues. The trim removed 4 bases at V and 0 bases at J, leaving 5 bases unmatched. The CDR3: CASSKRTSGSTDTQYF. CDR3 coding DNA: TGTGCCAGCAGCAAACGGACTAGCGGTAGCACAGATACGCAGTATTTT.

The chain is built from TRBV6-5 and TRBJ2-1; 10 positions agree with TRBD1. From germline, CDR1 is MNHEY and CDR2 SVGAGI. CDR3 size: 14 residues. J gave up 12 bases and V 7 bases, and 12 bases lay outside the gene matches. DNA for the CDR3: TGTGCCAGCAAAGGCCGGGGACAGGGGTATTGGCAGTTCTTC. Amino acids: CASKGRGQGYWQFF.

The chain carries TRBV4-2 and TRBJ2-7; 9 nucleotides agree with TRBD2. CDR1 is LGHNA, CDR2 YNFKEQ, per germline. The CDR3 spans 15 residues. Unmatched junction bases numbered 7, after V lost 3 bases and J lost 4 bases. The CDR3 spells CASSQVAGVSYEQYF. CDR3 DNA sequence: TGTGCCAGCAGCCAGGTAGCGGGAGTCAGTTACGAGCAGTACTTC.

The V gene is TRBV27, the J gene TRBJ1-2, with 8 bases matching TRBD1. The CDR3 is made up of 16 amino acids. Germline V gene lookup returns CDR1 MNHEY and CDR2 SMNVEV (reference sequence). V was pared by 2 bases and J by 3 bases, with 8 bases of the junction left unmatched. As DNA, the CDR3 is TGTGCCAGCAGTTTACGGACAGGGCAACAATACTATGGCTACACCTTC. It is translated as CASSLRTGQQYYGYTF.

The chain carries TRBV19 and TRBJ2-1; 8 nucleotides match TRBD2. The CDR3 has 18 residues. Germline V gene data show CDR1 as LNHDA and CDR2 as SQIVND (reference sequence). The trim removed 4 bases at V and 0 bases at J, leaving 11 bases unmatched. For the CDR3, the DNA is TGTGCCAGTAGTAAGATCGGACTAGCAAGGAGCTCCTACAATGAGCAGTTCTTC. Protein sequence: CASSKIGLARSSYNEQFF.

The chain is built from TRBV5-1 and TRBJ2-1; D is perhaps TRBD1 (6 bases). Germline-derived CDR1 and CDR2 are SGHRS and YFSETQ. V shed 0 bases and J shed 4 bases, with 17 bases lying between them. This CDR3 contains 17 residues. The DNA of the CDR3 is TGCGCCAGCAGCTTGGGGACAGCTGGTTCGTGGTACAATGAGCAGTTCTTC. Amino acid sequence: CASSLGTAGSWYNEQFF.

The chain links TRBV3-1 (or the pseudogene TRBV3-2) to TRBJ2-5; 9 positions agree with TRBD1. Germline CDR1 LGHDT, CDR2 YNNKEL (reference sequence). There are 15 residues in the CDR3. J lost 5 bases, V lost 1 base, and 5 bases had no gene match. CDR3 sequence (DNA): TGTGCCAGCAGCCAAGGACAGGGGGTGGGGGAGACCCAGTACTTC. Its translation is CASSQGQGVGETQYF.

This clone was seen only once. The germline gene is not matched at one end of the junction; a read error may be the cause. The chain combines TRBV2 with TRBJ1-6; the D is unclear. CDR1 is SNHLY and CDR2 is FYNNEI in the germline V gene. The length of the CDR3 is 11 residues. The CDR3 DNA sequence: TGTGCCAGCAGGATACAGAGTCATATCTACTTT. This codes for CASRIQSHIYF.

The rearrangement joins TRBV6-2 or TRBV6-3 to TRBJ2-7, with D perhaps TRBD1 (5 bases). The CDR3 spans 14 residues. V lost 6 bases, J lost 7 bases, and 19 bases lay in between. CDR1 is MNHEY, CDR2 SVGEGT, per germline. CDR3 protein: CASSPTRQLLEQYF. CDR3 nucleotides: TGTGCCAGCAGCCCTACCCGACAGCTCCTTGAGCAGTACTTC.

The rearrangement joins TRBV7-8 to TRBJ2-7, with unresolved D. Trimming stripped 2 bases from V and 0 bases from J, with 5 bases between. Germline V gene data show CDR1 as SGHVS and CDR2 as FQNEAQ. The CDR3 loop spans 13 amino acids. The CDR3 DNA sequence: TGTGCCAGCAGCTTACCCTACTCCTACGAGCAGTACTTC. Translated: CASSLPYSYEQYF.

The V and J genes are TRBV4-3 and TRBJ2-3, with 10 bases fitting TRBD2. Germline CDR1 LGHNA, CDR2 YSLEER. The CDR3 consists of 17 residues. V trimming: 0 bases; J trimming: 0 bases; junction bases outside the gene matches: 3. CDR3 coding DNA: TGCGCCAGCAGCCAAGAGACTAGCGGGCTTAGCACAGATACGCAGTATTTT. Translation: CASSQETSGLSTDTQYF.

This chain links TRBV18 with TRBJ2-5; 8 bases map to TRBD2. Germline CDR1 KGHSH, CDR2 LQKENI. This CDR3 is built from 18 residues. V shed 1 base and J 4 bases; nucleotides not matched to a gene: 14. The CDR3 DNA reads as TGTGCCAGCTCACCACTTGAGATCCGGGAGGGATCAGTAGAGACCCAGTACTTC. This codes for CASSPLEIREGSVETQYF.

As to this clone: The sample has other DNA sequences that encode this CDR3 too. The chain joins TRBV10-3 to TRBJ2-2; a possible D gene is TRBD2 (7 bases). The CDR3 loop spans 16 amino acids. Per germline, CDR1 ENHRY and CDR2 SYGVKD. V lost 6 bases and J 4 bases, leaving 18 bases between the germline ends. CDR3 amino acids: CAIRGGAGAGTGELFF. The DNA of the CDR3 is TGTGCCATCAGGGGCGGGGCGGGGGCTGGCACCGGGGAGCTGTTTTTT.

The rearrangement joins TRBV10-3 to TRBJ2-2, with 13 bases matching TRBD2. Germline-derived CDR1 and CDR2 are ENHRY and SYGVKD. The CDR3 is 14 residues long. Germline trimming cut 9 bases from V and 4 bases from J; bases unmatched to any gene: 2. Here the CDR3 reads CAMRTSGGTGELFF. For the CDR3, the DNA is TGTGCCATGCGGACTAGCGGGGGCACCGGGGAGCTGTTTTTT.

The chain combines TRBV30 with TRBJ2-1; 10 nucleotides agree with TRBD2. The CDR3 contains 14 residues. The V segment lost 4 bases and the J segment 5 bases; nucleotides outside the gene matches: 5. Germline lookup yields CDR1 GTSNPN and CDR2 SVGIG (reference sequence). CDR3 DNA: TGTGCCTGGATAGCTAGCGGGAGAAACAATGAGCAGTTCTTC. It yields the protein CAWIASGRNNEQFF.